This T cell receptor (beta chain) was identified during a study of CD8 T cells in Susac syndrome. Roughly 0.5 to 1 ug RNA was reverse transcribed with random hexamers. TCRdb fed the immunoSEQ multiplex PCR reads into MiXCR, producing one record per CDR3 protein. The table has about 140,000 distinct CDR3 sequences, 95% seen once. V lost 2 bases to trimming and J lost 4 bases, with 17 bases between them. CDR3 length: 16 residues. Germline lookup yields CDR1 LGHDT and CDR2 YNNKEL (reference sequence). J is TRBJ1-2 and V is TRBV3-1; D unresolved. The source of this sequence is a human donor with multiple sclerosis. The sequencing sample was made of CD4+ T cells from PBMCs. The CDR3 sequence is CASSQYDPGGIYGYTF. The DNA for the CDR3 is TGTGCCAGCAGCCAATACGACCCAGGCGGAATCTATGGCTACACCTTC.